By frequency in the sample, the clone carrying this T cell receptor (beta chain) is medium-sized. This record comes from a study of cytotoxic CD8 clonotypes in ibrutinib-treated CLL. Study as a whole: Mean productive templates were 255,043; mean productive rearrangements were around 86,000.

Using immunoSEQ multiplex PCR, the repertoire was profiled, and TCRdb retains in-frame clones only, with some absent. The table has some 50,000 clones, over 55% seen once. This sample comprised PBMCs, obtained after 24 months of ibrutinib treatment. This sequence originates from a human donor with chronic lymphocytic leukemia.

This CDR3 reads CASSVPRGVGNTEAFF. The CDR3, as DNA: TGTGCCAGCAGCGTCCCCCGGGGGGTGGGGAACACTGAAGCTTTCTTT. The chain couples TRBV2 to TRBJ1-1; weak D call: TRBD1 (5 bases). Germline V gene lookup returns CDR1 SNHLY and CDR2 FYNNEI. V was pared by 6 bases and J by 1 base, with 18 bases between. This CDR3 has 16 residues.